This T cell receptor (beta chain) stems from a study of blood T cell repertoires in COVID-19. In the study overall: Sample material is recorded as cDNA or gDNA derived from T cells, B-cell-depleted T cells, or PBMCs.

Trimming cost V 4 bases and J 7 bases, with 8 bases left between them. CDR1 and CDR2 (germline): SGHAT, FQNNGV. This CDR3 region has 11 residues. Original data processing: The authors estimated nucleated cell counts from reference gene primer amplification. The data were produced by immunoSEQ multiplex PCR, yet TCRdb's version contains in-frame clones alone and is incomplete. The DNA gave D and trimming, while V, J and clone size come from that table. The repertoire holds under 150,000 clones, with over 70% as singletons. This clone turned up a few times. The sequencing sample was made of peripheral blood. The clonotype originates from a man older than 75 with active or convalescent COVID-19. The V gene is TRBV11-2, the J gene TRBJ2-7; D may be TRBD2 (6 bases). CDR3 DNA sequence: TGTGCCAGCAGCTACGGGGGAGAGCAGTACTTC. This codes for CASSYGGEQYF.